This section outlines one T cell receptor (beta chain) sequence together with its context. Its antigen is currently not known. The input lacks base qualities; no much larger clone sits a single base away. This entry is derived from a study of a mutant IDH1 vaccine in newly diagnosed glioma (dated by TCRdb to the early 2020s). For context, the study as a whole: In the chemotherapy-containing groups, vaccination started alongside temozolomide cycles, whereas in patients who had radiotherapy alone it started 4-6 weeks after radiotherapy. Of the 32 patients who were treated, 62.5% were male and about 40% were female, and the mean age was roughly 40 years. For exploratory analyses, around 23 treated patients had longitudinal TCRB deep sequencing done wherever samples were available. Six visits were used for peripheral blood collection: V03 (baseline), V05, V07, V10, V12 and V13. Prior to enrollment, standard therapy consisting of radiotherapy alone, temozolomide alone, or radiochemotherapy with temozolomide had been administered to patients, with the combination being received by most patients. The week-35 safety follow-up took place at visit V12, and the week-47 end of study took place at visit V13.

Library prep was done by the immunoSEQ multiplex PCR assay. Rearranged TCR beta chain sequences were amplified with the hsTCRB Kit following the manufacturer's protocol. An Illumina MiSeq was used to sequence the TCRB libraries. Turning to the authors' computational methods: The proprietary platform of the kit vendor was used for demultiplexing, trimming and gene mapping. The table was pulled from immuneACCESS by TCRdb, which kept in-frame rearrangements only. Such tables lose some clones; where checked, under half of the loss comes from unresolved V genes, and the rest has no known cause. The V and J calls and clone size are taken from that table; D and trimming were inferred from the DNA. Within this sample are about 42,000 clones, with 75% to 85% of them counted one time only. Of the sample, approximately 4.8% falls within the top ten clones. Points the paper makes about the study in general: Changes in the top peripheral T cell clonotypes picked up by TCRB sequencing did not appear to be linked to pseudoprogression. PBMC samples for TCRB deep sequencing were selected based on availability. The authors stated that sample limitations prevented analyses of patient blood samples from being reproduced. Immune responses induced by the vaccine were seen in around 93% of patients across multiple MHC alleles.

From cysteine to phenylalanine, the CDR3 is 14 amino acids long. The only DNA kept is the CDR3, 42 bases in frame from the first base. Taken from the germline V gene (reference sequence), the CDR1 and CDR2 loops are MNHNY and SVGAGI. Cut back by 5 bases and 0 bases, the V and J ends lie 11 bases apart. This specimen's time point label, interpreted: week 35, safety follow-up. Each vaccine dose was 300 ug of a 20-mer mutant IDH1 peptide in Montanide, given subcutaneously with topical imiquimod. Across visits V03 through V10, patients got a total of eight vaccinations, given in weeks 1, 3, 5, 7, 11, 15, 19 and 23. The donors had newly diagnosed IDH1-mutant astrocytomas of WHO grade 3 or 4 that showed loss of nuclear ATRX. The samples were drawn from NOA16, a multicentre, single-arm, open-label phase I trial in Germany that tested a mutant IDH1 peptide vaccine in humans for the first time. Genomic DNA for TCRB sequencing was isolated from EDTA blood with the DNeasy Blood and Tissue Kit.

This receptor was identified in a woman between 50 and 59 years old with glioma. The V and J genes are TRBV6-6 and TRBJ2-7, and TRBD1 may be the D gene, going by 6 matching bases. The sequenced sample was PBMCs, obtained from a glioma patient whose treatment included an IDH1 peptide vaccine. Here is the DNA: TGTGCCAGCAGTAAGGACAGTGGCTCCTACGAGCAGTACTTC. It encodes CASSKDSGSYEQYF.